What follows are 30 T cell receptor beta chains derived from one specimen sequenced in a study of cytotoxic CD8 clonotypes in ibrutinib-treated CLL. Sequencing used immunoSEQ multiplex PCR; TCRdb keeps in-frame clones, though not all of them. The repertoire consists of roughly 220,000 clones, with 70% to 75% occurring once and the leading ten covering approximately 5.9%. The sample consisted of PBMCs, taken after 12 months of ibrutinib treatment. Receptor source: a human donor with chronic lymphocytic leukemia.

This clone was counted once. The CDR3 coding sequence is TGTGCCAGTTGGGACAGGGGCTACTCCGGGGAGCTGTTTTTT. Translated: CASWDRGYSGELFF. The V and J genes are TRBV19 and TRBJ2-2, with TRBD1 matching over 10 bases. Germline CDR1 is LNHDA and CDR2 is SQIVND (reference sequence). The trim removed 8 bases at V and 6 bases at J, leaving 6 bases unmatched. This CDR3 spans 14 amino acids.

V gene TRBV2 combines with J gene TRBJ2-6, with D hard to call. With 6 bases removed from V and 0 bases from J, the gap between germline ends came to 12 bases. Germline lookup yields CDR1 SNHLY and CDR2 FYNNEI. The CDR3 consists of 16 residues. CDR3 in DNA: TGTGCCAGCAGCACCGGGCTCGGCTCTGGGGCCAACGTCCTGACTTTC. Its translation is CASSTGLGSGANVLTF.

This sequence joins TRBV7-8 and TRBJ1-5, with 7 nucleotides matching TRBD1. After removal of 5 bases from V and 0 bases from J, the junction contained 19 bases not matched to a gene. Germline CDR1 is SGHVS and CDR2 is FQNEAQ. The length of the CDR3 is 20 residues. The CDR3 DNA reads as TGTGCCAGCAGCCCCACCCGGAACAGGGGAATCTCATATAGCAATCAGCCCCAGCATTTT. This gives the protein CASSPTRNRGISYSNQPQHF.

The chain joins TRBV6-5 to TRBJ2-1; 10 bases fit TRBD2. Trimming took 2 bases from V and 9 from J; bases not matched to a gene: 7. CDR1 and CDR2 from the germline V gene are MNHEY and SVGAGI. The CDR3 extends over 15 amino acids. CDR3 coding DNA: TGTGCCAGCAGTTACCAGCGGGGGGGCCGGAGTGAGCAGTTCTTC. Translation: CASSYQRGGRSEQFF.

The chain uses TRBV11-2 and TRBJ2-2; 8 bases are shared with TRBD2. This CDR3 has 15 residues. CDR1 and CDR2 from the germline V gene are SGHAT and FQNNGV. V trimming: 5 bases; J trimming: 4 bases; junction bases outside the gene matches: 6. The CDR3 sequence: CASSRNGLATGELFF. The CDR3 DNA is TGTGCCAGCAGCCGCAACGGACTAGCCACCGGGGAGCTGTTTTTT. Drawing the rest from reference TRBV11-2 and TRBJ2-2, the complete variable domain is EAGVAQSPRYKIIEKRQSVAFWCNPISGHATLYWYQQILGQGPKLLIQFQNNGVVDDSQLPKDRFSAERLKGVDSTLKIQPAKLEDSAVYLCASSRNGLATGELFFGEGSRLTVL.

In its sample, this clone was seen a few times. The chain recombines TRBV27 with TRBJ2-7; D remains ambiguous. V was clipped by 6 bases and J by 3 bases, with 18 bases between them. The CDR3 runs 15 residues. Per germline, CDR1 MNHEY and CDR2 SMNVEV (reference sequence). The CDR3 DNA follows: TGTGCCAGCAGAGGAGTTACAGAATCATACTACGAGCAGTACTTC. Residues: CASRGVTESYYEQYF.

The V call is TRBV6-1, the J call TRBJ2-7; 12 nucleotides align to TRBD2. CDR1 is MNHNS, CDR2 SASEGT, per germline. The V gene end was trimmed by 8 bases and the J gene end by 3 bases; junction bases not matched to a gene: 5. The CDR3 is 14 amino acids. The CDR3 here is CASVRLAGDYEQYF. The CDR3 region has the DNA TGTGCCAGCGTTCGACTAGCGGGAGACTACGAGCAGTACTTC.

The chain links TRBV30 to TRBJ2-5; D not certain. The CDR3 runs to 13 residues. Between the trimmed V and J ends, which lost 2 bases and 5 bases, there was a span of 12 bases. CDR1 GTSNPN and CDR2 SVGIG come from the germline V gene (reference sequence). The CDR3 sequence is CAWSHGEVETQYF. For the CDR3, the DNA is TGTGCCTGGAGTCACGGAGAGGTCGAGACCCAGTACTTC.

This clone is a singleton in its sample. The V and J genes are TRBV6-5 and TRBJ1-2; possible D gene TRBD1, 5 bases. The CDR3 spans 12 residues. Germline CDR1 MNHEY, CDR2 SVGAGI. Between the trimmed V and J ends, which lost 4 bases and 13 bases, there was a span of 16 bases. This CDR3 is CASSFRDLPFTF. CDR3 bases: TGTGCCAGCAGTTTCCGGGACCTTCCATTCACCTTC.

The CDR3 loop is CATSTSRQGTYEQYF. DNA for the CDR3: TGTGCCACCAGCACAAGCCGACAGGGGACCTACGAGCAGTACTTC. V usage is TRBV15 and J usage is TRBJ2-7; 8 bases match TRBD1. The J segment lost 2 bases and the V segment lost 4 bases, leaving 7 bases of the junction unmatched. This CDR3 spans 15 amino acids. Germline CDR1 is LNHNV and CDR2 is YYDKDF (reference sequence). The full variable domain, completed using reference TRBV15 and TRBJ2-7, is DAMVIQNPRYQVTQFGKPVTLSCSQTLNHNVMYWYQQKSSQAPKLLFHYYDKDFNNEADTPDNFQSRRPNTSFCFLDIRSPGLGDTAMYLCATSTSRQGTYEQYFGPGTRLTVT.

This clone was detected a few times. V is TRBV30 and J is TRBJ1-1; D unresolved. Deletions cut 2 bases from V and 1 base from J, with 11 bases between. The CDR3 spans 14 residues. The germline V gene has CDR1 GTSNPN and CDR2 SVGIG (reference sequence). The CDR3 coding sequence is TGTGCCTGGAGTAGACCGCCCCGGAACACTGAAGCTTTCTTT. Translating gives CAWSRPPRNTEAFF.

This clone occurred once. The chain has TRBV7-2 and TRBJ1-4; TRBD1 aligns across 10 bases. Looked up from germline, CDR1 is SGHTA and CDR2 is FQGNSA. The V gene end was trimmed by 4 bases and the J gene end by 8 bases; junction bases not matched to a gene: 10. The CDR3 runs 16 residues. In nucleotides, the CDR3 is TGTGCCAGCAGCTCCCGGGACAGGGGAAAGTTAGAAAAACTGTTTTTT. Translating it yields CASSSRDRGKLEKLFF.

The rearrangement joins TRBV10-3 to TRBJ2-7; 9 bases agree with TRBD1. Germline V gives CDR1 ENHRY, CDR2 SYGVKD. This CDR3 contains 13 residues. V lost 5 bases to trimming and J lost 3 bases; unmatched junction nucleotides: 2. The CDR3 sequence: CAISRQGDYEQYF. CDR3 coding DNA: TGTGCCATCAGTCGACAGGGGGACTACGAGCAGTACTTC.

This rearrangement joins TRBV6-6 to TRBJ2-7, with D hard to call. The germline V and J ends were trimmed by 6 bases and 3 bases, with 12 bases remaining between them. Per the germline V gene, CDR1 is MNHNY and CDR2 is SVGAGI (reference sequence). The CDR3 is made up of 13 amino acids. The CDR3 sequence: CASSSFQSYEQYF. The CDR3 DNA reads TGTGCCAGCAGCAGCTTTCAGAGCTACGAGCAGTACTTC.

The chain links TRBV6-6 to TRBJ1-2, with D perhaps matching TRBD1 (5 bases). The V end was cut by 7 bases, the J end by 0 bases, with 9 bases between. Germline CDR1 reads MNHNY; CDR2 reads SVGAGI (reference sequence). The CDR3 is 13 amino acids. Here the CDR3 reads CASKEGPNYGYTF. The CDR3 coding sequence is TGTGCCAGCAAGGAGGGACCTAACTATGGCTACACCTTC.

This chain uses TRBV28 with TRBJ2-1, with 14 bases fitting TRBD2. V lost 6 bases, J lost 6 bases, and 16 bases stayed unmatched. The CDR3 has 19 residues. Germline V CDR1 and CDR2: MDHEN, SYDVKM. The CDR3 bases are TGTGCCAGCAGCAGAAGACTAGCGGGGGGGCCTGGCAGGGGCAATGAGCAGTTCTTC. It specifies CASSRRLAGGPGRGNEQFF.

The J gene is TRBJ1-2, the V gene TRBV19, with D uncertain. Germline V gene sequence: CDR1 LNHDA, CDR2 SQIVND (reference sequence). Trimming took 6 bases from V and 8 from J, leaving 10 bases between them. The CDR3 is 11 residues long. In nucleotides, the CDR3 is TGTGCCAGTAGCTACATTGCCGGCTACACCTTC. It translates to CASSYIAGYTF.

This clone has more than one count but fewer than ten. The chain combines TRBV28 with TRBJ1-2; D uncertain. The CDR3 is 14 residues long. V gave up 6 bases and J gave up 1 base, with 12 bases separating them. Germline assignment: CDR1 MDHEN and CDR2 SYDVKM. In nucleotides, the CDR3 is TGTGCCAGCAGCGGTCTAGGGTTTAACTATGGCTACACCTTC. It translates to CASSGLGFNYGYTF.

This chain uses TRBV30 with TRBJ2-2, with D perhaps matching TRBD1 (5 bases). This CDR3 comprises 15 residues. Germline assignment: CDR1 GTSNPN and CDR2 SVGIG (reference sequence). Trimming took 8 bases from V and 6 from J, leaving 22 bases between them. As DNA, the CDR3 is TGTGCCACCCAGTTCGGCAGGGTTGTAGCCGGGGAGCTGTTTTTT. It yields the protein CATQFGRVVAGELFF. The variable domain in full, completed from reference TRBV30 and TRBJ2-2, reads SQTIHQWPATLVQPVGSPLSLECTVEGTSNPNLYWYRQAAGRGLQLLFYSVGIGQISSEVPQNLSASRPQDRQFILSSKKLLLSDSGFYLCATQFGRVVAGELFFGEGSRLTVL.

Only one count was recorded for this clone. The rearrangement joins TRBV6-1 to TRBJ2-2, with D perhaps matching TRBD1 (6 bases). The CDR3 contains 17 residues. Trimming pared 1 base from V and 4 bases from J, leaving 16 bases between. CDR1 MNHNS and CDR2 SASEGT come from the germline V gene. The chain's CDR3 is CASSEVGAGQGTGELFF. The CDR3 DNA sequence: TGTGCCAGCAGTGAAGTGGGGGCAGGGCAGGGCACCGGGGAGCTGTTTTTT.

This chain joins TRBV30 and TRBJ1-1; D may be TRBD1 (5 bases). Germline assignment: CDR1 GTSNPN and CDR2 SVGIG (reference sequence). The CDR3 contains 12 residues. The ends were cut back, 0 bases at V and 7 bases at J, with 9 bases in the middle. This CDR3 reads CAWSVRGNEAFF. The CDR3 DNA is TGTGCCTGGAGTGTAAGGGGTAATGAAGCTTTCTTT. Filled out from reference TRBV30 and TRBJ1-1, the complete variable domain reads SQTIHQWPATLVQPVGSPLSLECTVEGTSNPNLYWYRQAAGRGLQLLFYSVGIGQISSEVPQNLSASRPQDRQFILSSKKLLLSDSGFYLCAWSVRGNEAFFGQGTRLTVV.

V is TRBV29-1 and J is TRBJ2-5, with D unclear. V gave up 7 bases and J gave up 1 base, with 10 bases separating them. There are 12 residues in the CDR3. Germline V gene data show CDR1 as SQVTM and CDR2 as ANQGSEA. DNA for the CDR3: TGCAGCGGCGCACTGGTCCAAGAGACCCAGTACTTC. Protein product: CSGALVQETQYF.

In its sample, this clone was seen a few times. This sequence joins TRBV30 and TRBJ2-7; D may correspond to TRBD1 or TRBD2 (5 bases each). The CDR3 sequence is 14 residues long. CDR1 is GTSNPN, CDR2 SVGIG, per germline (reference sequence). The V gene lost 3 bases and the J gene lost 3 bases, with 15 bases spanning the gap. The CDR3 sequence is CAWSMGPGGYEQYF. CDR3 DNA sequence: TGTGCCTGGAGCATGGGACCGGGCGGCTACGAGCAGTACTTC.

This chain joins TRBV2 and TRBJ2-5; 8 nucleotides agree with TRBD1. Germline V gives CDR1 SNHLY, CDR2 FYNNEI. V was pared by 1 base and J by 7 bases, with 11 bases of the junction left unmatched. CDR3 size: 16 residues. The CDR3 coding sequence is TGTGCCAGCAGTGAAGGGAGAACAGGGGGAACCGGGACCCAGTACTTC. Its protein product is CASSEGRTGGTGTQYF.

The chain recombines TRBV6-6 with TRBJ1-3, with D possibly TRBD1 on 5 matching bases. The germline V gene has CDR1 MNHNY and CDR2 SVGAGI (reference sequence). Trimming shortened V by 4 bases and J by 0 bases, and 13 bases separated the two germline ends. This CDR3 comprises 16 residues. CDR3 amino acids: CASSSQGAGSGNTIYF. CDR3 in DNA: TGTGCCAGCAGTTCCCAAGGGGCGGGCTCTGGAAACACCATATATTTT.

V and J are TRBV6-5 and TRBJ2-7; D gene ambiguous. Trimming pared 5 bases from V and 3 bases from J, leaving 14 bases between. Germline V CDR1 and CDR2: MNHEY, SVGAGI. This CDR3 is 14 amino acids long. DNA of the CDR3: TGTGCCAGCAGTCCTGACCGAAACGTCTACGAGCAGTACTTC. This translates into CASSPDRNVYEQYF.

V usage is TRBV29-1 and J usage is TRBJ2-7, with 7 positions matching TRBD2. V lost 7 bases, J lost 0 bases, and 9 bases stayed unmatched. Germline values: CDR1 SQVTM, CDR2 ANQGSEA. The CDR3 consists of 14 residues. The CDR3 region has the DNA TGCAGCGCCGGAGAGAGCGGGGCCTCCTACGAGCAGTACTTC. Protein sequence: CSAGESGASYEQYF.

The V gene is TRBV25-1, the J gene TRBJ2-7, with a tentative D call TRBD2 (6 bases). This CDR3 has 14 amino acids. V gave up 3 bases and J gave up 5 bases, with 14 bases separating them. The V gene's germline CDR1 is MGHDK and CDR2 SYGVNS. CDR3 bases: TGTGCCAGCAGTGAGCGGCTAGCGCAGGACGAGCAGTACTTC. This gives the protein CASSERLAQDEQYF.

The chain employs TRBV7-9 and TRBJ2-5, with D perhaps given as TRBD1 or TRBD2 (6 bases each). Germline V CDR1 and CDR2: SEHNR, FQNEAQ (reference sequence). V was trimmed by 4 bases and J by 4 bases, leaving 19 bases between them. The CDR3 loop spans 16 amino acids. The DNA of the CDR3 is TGTGCCAGCAGCTGGGACCCGAACGGGGGCCGAGAGACCCAGTACTTC. This sequence encodes CASSWDPNGGRETQYF.

This chain joins TRBV7-3 and TRBJ1-5; 9 bases agree with TRBD1. The germline V gene encodes CDR1 SGHTA and CDR2 FQGTGA. This CDR3 comprises 18 residues. The V segment lost 5 bases and the J segment 0 bases; nucleotides outside the gene matches: 11. CDR3 in amino acids: CASSPGRTGAYSNQPQHF. The CDR3, as DNA: TGTGCCAGCAGCCCAGGAAGGACAGGGGCGTATAGCAATCAGCCCCAGCATTTT.